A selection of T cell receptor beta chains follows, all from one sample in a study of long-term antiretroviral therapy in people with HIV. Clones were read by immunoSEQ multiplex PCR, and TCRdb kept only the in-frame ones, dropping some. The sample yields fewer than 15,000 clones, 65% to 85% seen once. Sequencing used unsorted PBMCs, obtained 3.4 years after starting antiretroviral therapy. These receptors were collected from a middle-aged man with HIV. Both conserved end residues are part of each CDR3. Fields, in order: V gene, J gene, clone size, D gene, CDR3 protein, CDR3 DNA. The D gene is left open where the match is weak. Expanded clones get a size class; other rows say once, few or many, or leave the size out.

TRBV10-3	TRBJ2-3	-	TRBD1	CAISDGQGPDTQYF	TGTGCCATCAGTGACGGACAGGGGCCAGATACGCAGTATTTT
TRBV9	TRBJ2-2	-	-	CASSLRQARNTGELFF	TGTGCCAGCAGCCTCCGACAGGCCCGGAACACCGGGGAGCTGTTTTTT
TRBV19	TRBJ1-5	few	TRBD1	CATEDRVNQPQHF	TGTGCCACCGAGGACAGGGTGAATCAGCCCCAGCATTTT
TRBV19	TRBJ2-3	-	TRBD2	CASAGTRHTDTQYF	TGTGCCAGTGCCGGGACTAGGCATACAGATACGCAGTATTTT
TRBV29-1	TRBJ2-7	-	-	CSVLSNRVPYEQYF	TGCAGCGTTTTATCTAACAGGGTCCCCTACGAGCAGTACTTC
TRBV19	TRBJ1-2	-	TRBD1	CASSPRTGDGYGYTF	TGTGCCAGTAGTCCGAGGACAGGGGACGGCTATGGCTACACCTTC
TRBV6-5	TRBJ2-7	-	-	CASSFSVSGEQYF	TGTGCCAGCAGTTTTAGTGTGAGTGGCGAGCAGTACTTC
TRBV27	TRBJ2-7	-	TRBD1	CASSPPGQTYEQYF	TGTGCCAGCAGTCCGCCGGGACAGACCTACGAGCAGTACTTC
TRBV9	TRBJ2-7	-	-	CASSVEGREQYF	TGTGCCAGCAGCGTAGAAGGAAGGGAGCAGTACTTC
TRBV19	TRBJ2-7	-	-	CASSEDRLTYEQYF	TGTGCCAGTAGCGAGGACAGACTAACCTACGAGCAGTACTTC
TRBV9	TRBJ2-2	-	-	CASSVEGTSRTAGELFF	TGTGCCAGCAGCGTAGAGGGCACTTCAAGAACCGCCGGGGAGCTGTTTTTT
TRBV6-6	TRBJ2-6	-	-	CASGSHSGANVLTF	TGTGCCAGCGGATCTCACTCTGGGGCCAACGTCCTGACTTTC
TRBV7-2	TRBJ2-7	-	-	CASSRDSSPQYF	TGTGCCAGCAGCCGAGACAGTTCCCCCCAATACTTC
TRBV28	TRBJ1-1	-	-	CASSLGTVNTEAFF	TGTGCCAGCAGTTTGGGAACCGTGAACACTGAAGCTTTCTTT
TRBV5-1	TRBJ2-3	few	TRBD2	CASSLQGLARSTDTQYF	TGCGCCAGCAGCTTGCAAGGACTAGCAAGGTCCACAGATACGCAGTATTTT